Below are 23 T cell receptor beta chains sequenced from a single sample in a study of early T cells in non-severe SARS-CoV-2 infection. MiXCR, run by TCRdb on the 5' RACE reads, gives a single entry per CDR3 protein. Counted here are about 120,000 distinct CDR3 sequences, approximately 12% occurring once; the ten biggest clones make up less than 4.5%. This specimen consisted of whole blood, obtained at baseline. These receptors were taken from an adult who was a healthcare worker with PCR-confirmed SARS-CoV-2 infection or an uninfected control (not recorded which).

This clonotype appeared a few times. This chain connects TRBV5-1 to TRBJ1-1, with D perhaps matching TRBD1 (5 bases). This CDR3 spans 15 amino acids. The V end was cut by 1 base, the J end by 2 bases, with 12 bases between. Germline V gives CDR1 SGHRS, CDR2 YFSETQ. The CDR3 sequence is CASSLTGRSNTEAFF. The DNA for the CDR3 is TGCGCCAGCAGCTTGACAGGTAGGAGCAACACTGAAGCTTTCTTT.

This clonotype was observed many times. This chain joins TRBV6-5 and TRBJ1-1; D not resolved. Germline assignment: CDR1 MNHEY and CDR2 SVGAGI. With 0 bases removed from V and 0 bases from J, the gap between germline ends came to 8 bases. This CDR3 has 15 amino acids. CDR3 nucleotide sequence: TGTGCCAGCAGTTACTCGGTCAATCTGAACACTGAAGCTTTCTTT. Amino acids: CASSYSVNLNTEAFF.

CDR3 sequence (DNA): TGCGCCAGCAGCTTGGGGCCCCAAGGGCTCTCCTACGAGCAGTACTTC. This codes for CASSLGPQGLSYEQYF. V usage is TRBV5-1 and J usage is TRBJ2-7; D not resolved. Germline-derived CDR1 and CDR2 are SGHRS and YFSETQ. Trimming removed 0 bases from V and 0 bases from J, with 13 bases in between. The CDR3 consists of 16 residues.

This clonotype was recorded a few times. J is TRBJ1-1 and V is TRBV5-1, with D possibly TRBD1 on 6 matching bases. CDR3 length: 16 residues. With 4 bases removed from V and 5 bases from J, the gap between germline ends came to 21 bases. Looked up from germline, CDR1 is SGHRS and CDR2 is YFSETQ. The CDR3 nucleotides are TGCGCCAGCAGCCCGCGTATTGGGGGGCGAGGTACTGAAGCTTTCTTT. Protein product: CASSPRIGGRGTEAFF.

The table lists this clonotype with a few counts. This chain links TRBV10-2 with TRBJ2-2; 9 bases fit TRBD1. J lost 6 bases, V lost 3 bases, and 5 bases had no gene match. The CDR3 contains 15 residues. Germline V gene lookup returns CDR1 WSHSY and CDR2 SAAADI. The CDR3 bases are TGCGCCAGCAGTGACCCGGGACAGGGTCCCGGGGAGCTGTTTTTT. It translates to CASSDPGQGPGELFF.

This clonotype was observed a handful of times. V usage is TRBV6-6 and J usage is TRBJ1-6, with D possibly TRBD1 on 5 matching bases. Looked up from germline, CDR1 is MNHNY and CDR2 is SVGAGI (reference sequence). The CDR3 has 18 amino acids. Trimming removed 2 bases at V and 4 bases at J, with 18 bases between. The CDR3 DNA follows: TGTGCCAGCAGTTACGCCCCGGGGGTCCCCTCATATAATTCACCCCTCCACTTT. Its protein product is CASSYAPGVPSYNSPLHF.

The chain has TRBV6-5 and TRBJ2-1, with TRBD2 identical over 13 bases. The V segment lost 0 bases and the J segment 5 bases; nucleotides outside the gene matches: 7. CDR3 length: 18 amino acids. Per germline, CDR1 MNHEY and CDR2 SVGAGI. The CDR3 here is CASSYSSGLAGNNNEQFF. CDR3 coding DNA: TGTGCCAGCAGTTACTCTTCGGGACTAGCGGGAAACAACAATGAGCAGTTCTTC.

This clonotype was counted only a few times. The chain couples TRBV20-1 to TRBJ1-2; TRBD1 agrees at 10 bases. Germline CDR1 reads DFQATT; CDR2 reads SNEGSKA (reference sequence). This CDR3 region has 14 residues. J gave up 1 base and V 5 bases, and 4 bases lay outside the gene matches. For the CDR3, the DNA is TGCAGTGCTGGGACAGGGGATGGTAACTATGGCTACACCTTC. It translates to CSAGTGDGNYGYTF.

The V gene is TRBV6-5, the J gene TRBJ1-6; TRBD1 agrees at 8 bases. This CDR3 is built from 15 residues. Trimming took 7 bases from V and 8 from J; bases not matched to a gene: 10. CDR1 and CDR2 (germline): MNHEY, SVGAGI. CDR3 sequence: CASKKTGTGDSPLHF. The CDR3 DNA reads as TGTGCCAGCAAAAAAACCGGGACAGGCGATTCACCCCTCCACTTT.

The chain employs TRBV19 and TRBJ2-2; 7 bases are a match to TRBD1. Germline V CDR1 and CDR2: LNHDA, SQIVND (reference sequence). Unmatched junction bases numbered 5, after V lost 0 bases and J lost 4 bases. The CDR3 is 16 residues long. CDR3 residues: CASSIEGGASTGELFF. The CDR3 region has the DNA TGTGCCAGTAGTATAGAAGGGGGCGCGAGCACCGGGGAGCTGTTTTTT.

The chain couples TRBV20-1 to TRBJ2-1; 7 nucleotides agree with TRBD2. The ends lost 1 base at V and 6 bases at J; junction bases unmatched: 6. There are 14 residues in the CDR3. Germline assignment: CDR1 DFQATT and CDR2 SNEGSKA (reference sequence). As DNA, the CDR3 is TGCAGTGCTAGAGGAAGCGGGGTAAGCAATGAGCAGTTCTTC. This encodes CSARGSGVSNEQFF.

This clonotype was seen more than once but under ten times. V and J are TRBV9 and TRBJ1-4; D is unclear. The V and J ends lost 3 bases and 0 bases respectively, with 15 bases between them. Germline V gene sequence: CDR1 SGDLS, CDR2 YYNGEE. The CDR3 has 17 amino acids. The CDR3 protein is CASSGGGRRSTNEKLFF. CDR3 coding DNA: TGTGCCAGCAGCGGGGGTGGCCGCCGCTCAACTAATGAAAAACTGTTTTTT.

This clonotype was seen repeatedly, ten times or more. CDR3 sequence (DNA): TGTGCCAGCAGCACGACAGGTAGCCACGAGCAGTACTTC. Translation: CASSTTGSHEQYF. The chain employs TRBV5-4 and TRBJ2-7; perhaps TRBD1 as D (6 bases). Trimming left V 4 bases short and J 5 bases short, with 13 bases between. CDR1 and CDR2 (germline): SGHNT, YYREEE (reference sequence). This CDR3 has 13 residues.

The genes are TRBV6-6 and TRBJ2-7; 9 bases fit TRBD1. Germline assignment: CDR1 MNHNY and CDR2 SVGAGI (reference sequence). J gave up 2 bases and V 7 bases, and 6 bases lay outside the gene matches. The CDR3 runs to 14 residues. CDR3 bases: TGTGCCAGCATCTTTGGACAGGGGACCTACGAGCAGTACTTC. Its protein product is CASIFGQGTYEQYF.

This chain links TRBV7-2 with TRBJ2-6; 7 nucleotides match TRBD1. The CDR3 contains 15 residues. The germline gives CDR1 SGHTA, CDR2 FQGNSA. Trimming cost V 5 bases and J 0 bases; bases outside gene matches: 1. The DNA for the CDR3 is TGTGCCAGCAGCCGGGACAGCTCTGGGGCCAACGTCCTGACTTTC. Translating it yields CASSRDSSGANVLTF. The variable domain in full, completed from reference TRBV7-2 and TRBJ2-6, reads GAGVSQSPSNKVTEKGKDVELRCDPISGHTALYWYRQSLGQGLEFLIYFQGNSAPDKSGLPSDRFSAERTGGSVSTLTIQRTQQEDSAVYLCASSRDSSGANVLTFGAGSRLTVL.

This clonotype was detected a few times. This sequence joins TRBV5-4 and TRBJ1-2, with 7 bases identical to TRBD1. The CDR3 contains 13 residues. Looked up from germline, CDR1 is SGHNT and CDR2 is YYREEE (reference sequence). With V trimmed by 5 bases and J by 2 bases, 3 bases remained unmatched. The CDR3 sequence is CASRARGNYGYTF. The CDR3 DNA is TGTGCCAGCAGGGCCAGGGGGAACTATGGCTACACCTTC.

This clonotype was seen ten or more times. This chain joins TRBV28 and TRBJ2-2; D possibly uses TRBD1 or TRBD2 (5 bases each). This CDR3 comprises 14 residues. CDR1 is MDHEN, CDR2 SYDVKM, per germline. Trimming took off 6 bases at V and 3 bases at J, with 11 bases between the two ends. The CDR3 region is CASSPGTYTGELFF. CDR3 sequence (DNA): TGTGCCAGCAGCCCCGGGACGTACACCGGGGAGCTGTTTTTT.

There are a few counts of this clonotype. The chain is built from TRBV29-1 and TRBJ2-5, with TRBD2 as a possible D gene (5 bases). V was trimmed by 7 bases and J by 1 base, leaving 10 bases between them. The germline V gene encodes CDR1 SQVTM and CDR2 ANQGSEA. The CDR3 has 12 amino acids. CDR3 bases: TGCAGCGCCAGGACTTTCCAAGAGACCCAGTACTTC. It is translated as CSARTFQETQYF.

On this clonotype itself: The junction differs from germline at one of its ends, possibly a read error. The chain has TRBV6-5 and TRBJ2-5, with TRBD2 matching 10 bases. Germline V gene sequence: CDR1 MNHEY, CDR2 SVGAGI. This CDR3 has 16 residues. The CDR3 bases are TGTGCCAGCAGCTACTCCAGCGGGGGGGGCCAAGAGACCCAGTACTTC. Translating it yields CASSYSSGGGQETQYF.

The CDR3 is CASSERREGGIQYF. As DNA, the CDR3 is TGTGCCAGCAGTGAACGGCGGGAGGGGGGTATTCAGTACTTC. This chain connects TRBV6-1 to TRBJ2-4; TRBD2 agrees at 9 bases. V dropped 2 bases and J dropped 10; count of bases not matched to a gene: 6. This CDR3 contains 14 residues. Germline V CDR1 and CDR2: MNHNS, SASEGT.

This clonotype has a handful of counts. V usage is TRBV5-5 and J usage is TRBJ1-5, with a possible D match to TRBD1 (5 bases). The CDR3 is 15 residues long. Trimming stripped 4 bases from V and 7 bases from J, with 18 bases between. Germline V CDR1 and CDR2: SGHKS, YYEKEE (reference sequence). The DNA for the CDR3 is TGTGCCAGCAGCCCCACCGTGGGGGGTCGGCAGCCCCAGCATTTT. It yields the protein CASSPTVGGRQPQHF.

This clonotype was detected ten times or more. The chain joins TRBV10-2 to TRBJ1-1; D gene ambiguous. V lost 7 bases, J lost 0 bases, and 6 bases lay in between. CDR3 length equals 12 residues. Germline V gene data show CDR1 as WSHSY and CDR2 as SAAADI. For the CDR3, the DNA is TGCGCCAGCAAAGACTTGAACACTGAAGCTTTCTTT. This translates into CASKDLNTEAFF.

This clonotype showed up just a few times. This chain joins TRBV5-1 and TRBJ1-2; D is unclear. From germline, CDR1 is SGHRS and CDR2 YFSETQ. Deletions cut 5 bases from V and 7 bases from J, with 24 bases between. This CDR3 contains 16 residues. CDR3: CASSAAPTSPAGGYTF. For the CDR3, the DNA is TGCGCCAGCAGTGCCGCCCCCACCTCGCCAGCGGGTGGCTACACCTTC.